The 26 T cell receptor beta chains reported below all come from one sample, sequenced in a study of T cell changes during pregnancy in multiple sclerosis. Sequenced by immunoSEQ multiplex PCR; TCRdb stores in-frame clones only, minus some. The sample has over 40,000 clones, more than 75% seen once; the top ten hold about 6%. The source material was CD8+ T cells from peripheral blood mononuclear cells, sampled after pregnancy. All receptors come from a female donor in good health, enrolled as a control in a pregnancy study.

The V call is TRBV5-5, the J call TRBJ2-2, with D maybe TRBD2 (5 bases). Germline CDR1 and CDR2: SGHKS and YYEKEE (reference sequence). V lost 0 bases, J lost 1 base, and 10 bases lay in between. The CDR3 consists of 16 residues. CDR3 DNA: TGTGCCAGCAGCTTGGAGAGGGTCTTGAACACCGGGGAGCTGTTTTTT. The encoded protein is CASSLERVLNTGELFF.

The chain has TRBV27 and TRBJ2-7; D is uncertain. Germline V CDR1 and CDR2: MNHEY, SMNVEV (reference sequence). V shed 0 bases and J shed 1 base, with 10 bases lying between them. This CDR3 has 15 residues. The CDR3: CASSLSRHSSYEQYF. In nucleotides, the CDR3 is TGTGCCAGCAGTTTATCTCGACATTCGTCCTACGAGCAGTACTTC.

This chain links TRBV4-2 with TRBJ2-1; the D gene is possibly TRBD2 (5 bases). Deletions cut 0 bases from V and 3 bases from J, with 9 bases between. This CDR3 spans 15 amino acids. Germline CDR1 LGHNA, CDR2 YNFKEQ. The CDR3 sequence is CASSQDSADYNEQFF. The CDR3 coding sequence is TGTGCCAGCAGCCAAGATAGCGCGGACTACAATGAGCAGTTCTTC.

This chain links TRBV9 with TRBJ1-1; no definite D call. Between the trimmed V and J ends, which lost 0 bases and 0 bases, there was a span of 9 bases. This CDR3 comprises 15 residues. Germline CDR1 reads SGDLS; CDR2 reads YYNGEE. The CDR3 DNA reads as TGTGCCAGCAGCGTAGTTGCAAGCTTGAACACTGAAGCTTTCTTT. It codes for CASSVVASLNTEAFF.

As DNA, the CDR3 is TGCAGCGTTGCGGACAGGTACTATGGCTACACCTTC. Encoded protein: CSVADRYYGYTF. The chain carries TRBV29-1 and TRBJ1-2, with 7 nucleotides matching TRBD1. V dropped 4 bases and J dropped 3; count of bases not matched to a gene: 2. This CDR3 is built from 12 residues. Germline CDR1 reads SQVTM; CDR2 reads ANQGSEA. Looking up the rest from reference TRBV29-1 and TRBJ1-2 gives the full variable domain: SAVISQKPSRDICQRGTSLTIQCQVDSQVTMMFWYRQQPGQSLTLIATANQGSEATYESGFVIDKFPISRPNLTFSTLTVSNMSPEDSSIYLCSVADRYYGYTFGSGTRLTVV.

This chain connects TRBV10-3 to TRBJ2-1; D unclear. The V and J ends lost 3 bases and 7 bases respectively, with 7 bases between them. CDR1 is ENHRY and CDR2 is SYGVKD in the germline V gene. This CDR3 has 12 amino acids. The CDR3 region is CAISEVANEQFF. For the CDR3, the DNA is TGTGCCATCAGTGAAGTAGCAAATGAGCAGTTCTTC.

The rearrangement uses TRBV27 and TRBJ1-5; D is unclear. The ends were cut back, 3 bases at V and 2 bases at J, with 8 bases in the middle. The CDR3 is made up of 14 amino acids. Looked up from germline, CDR1 is MNHEY and CDR2 is SMNVEV (reference sequence). This chain's CDR3 is CASSFGLGNQPQHF. The CDR3 nucleotides read TGTGCCAGCAGTTTCGGGTTGGGCAATCAGCCCCAGCATTTT.

As DNA, the CDR3 is TGTGCCAGCAGTTTGGGGGGTGGAGAGCACAATGAGCAGTTCTTC. This gives the protein CASSLGGGEHNEQFF. V usage is TRBV27 and J usage is TRBJ2-1; D may be TRBD2 (6 bases). Germline V lookup: CDR1 MNHEY, CDR2 SMNVEV (reference sequence). The CDR3 contains 15 residues. Trimming pared 3 bases from V and 5 bases from J, leaving 14 bases between.

This clone showed up just once. The chain links TRBV5-6 to TRBJ2-1; D remains ambiguous. Germline lookup yields CDR1 SGHDT and CDR2 YYEEEE. CDR3 size: 12 residues. Trimming took off 0 bases at V and 6 bases at J, with 4 bases between the two ends. The CDR3 region is CASSLVSNEQFF. CDR3 in DNA: TGTGCCAGCAGCTTGGTTAGCAATGAGCAGTTCTTC.

This clone came up a few times. The CDR3 sequence is CASSQGNTDTQYF. For the CDR3, the DNA is TGCGCCAGCAGCCAAGGTAATACAGATACGCAGTATTTT. The chain couples TRBV4-3 to TRBJ2-3; no clear D. CDR3 length: 13 residues. The V end lost 1 base, the J end lost 3 bases, and 5 bases lay between the germline ends. CDR1 is LGHNA, CDR2 YSLEER, per germline.

The gene calls are TRBV27 and TRBJ2-7, with 7 bases lining up with TRBD1. From germline, CDR1 is MNHEY and CDR2 SMNVEV (reference sequence). The trim removed 0 bases at V and 3 bases at J, leaving 2 bases unmatched. CDR3 length equals 14 residues. This chain's CDR3 is CASSLSRTGYEQYF. The DNA for the CDR3 is TGTGCCAGCAGTTTATCGCGGACAGGCTACGAGCAGTACTTC.

The chain is built from TRBV30 and TRBJ1-2, with 7 bases matching TRBD1. Germline loops: CDR1 GTSNPN, CDR2 SVGIG (reference sequence). The length of the CDR3 is 16 residues. V was clipped by 0 bases and J by 10 bases; unmatched bases: 17. The CDR3 sequence is CAWSVLRWGTGDIYTF. CDR3 coding DNA: TGTGCCTGGAGTGTTTTAAGGTGGGGCACAGGGGACATCTACACCTTC.

This sequence joins TRBV27 and TRBJ2-1, with D unclear. The V gene's germline CDR1 is MNHEY and CDR2 SMNVEV (reference sequence). This CDR3 has 13 residues. Trimming shortened V by 5 bases and J by 3 bases, and 8 bases separated the two germline ends. CDR3 coding DNA: TGTGCCAGCAGTGCCGACAACTACAATGAGCAGTTCTTC. Its protein product is CASSADNYNEQFF.

The chain joins TRBV5-6 to TRBJ2-7; TRBD1 agrees at 9 bases. CDR1 is SGHDT, CDR2 YYEEEE, per germline. CDR3 length: 17 residues. J lost 1 base, V lost 0 bases, and 8 bases had no gene match. In DNA, the CDR3 is TGTGCCAGCAGCTTGGGAGTCGGGACAGGGATATCCTACGAGCAGTACTTC. Translating gives CASSLGVGTGISYEQYF.

V is TRBV7-6 and J is TRBJ2-7, with 7 bases identical to TRBD1. Trimming cost V 4 bases and J 2 bases; bases outside gene matches: 8. Germline V CDR1 and CDR2: SGHVS, FNYEAQ. CDR3 length equals 15 residues. CDR3 nucleotides: TGTGCCAGCAGCTACCGACAGGGCGACGCCTACGAGCAGTACTTC. Translating gives CASSYRQGDAYEQYF.

This clone was seen a single time. The rearrangement uses TRBV5-6 and TRBJ2-1; 8 bases are shared with TRBD1. V gave up 4 bases and J gave up 8 bases; unmatched junction bases: 5. Germline V lookup: CDR1 SGHDT, CDR2 YYEEEE. The CDR3 has 13 amino acids. The CDR3 spells CASSQDRADEQFF. The DNA of the CDR3 is TGTGCCAGCAGCCAGGACAGGGCGGATGAGCAGTTCTTC.

The V call is TRBV7-9, the J call TRBJ2-3; D ambiguous. V was shortened by 4 bases and J by 1 base, with 6 bases between the two germline ends. Looked up from germline, CDR1 is SEHNR and CDR2 is FQNEAQ (reference sequence). This CDR3 contains 13 residues. The CDR3: CASSSLGTDTQYF. CDR3 sequence (DNA): TGTGCCAGCAGCTCCCTAGGCACAGATACGCAGTATTTT.

This clone was detected a few times. The chain carries TRBV19 and TRBJ2-2, with 8 bases identical to TRBD2. The germline V gene encodes CDR1 LNHDA and CDR2 SQIVND (reference sequence). The CDR3 covers 17 residues. The ends lost 6 bases at V and 0 bases at J; junction bases unmatched: 9. The CDR3 region has the DNA TGTGCCAGTAGCCCCGGGCGGGGGGACCCGAACACCGGGGAGCTGTTTTTT. Protein: CASSPGRGDPNTGELFF.

The V gene is TRBV9, the J gene TRBJ2-5; TRBD1 is a possible D gene (5 bases). The CDR3 length is 14 residues. The ends were cut back, 4 bases at V and 5 bases at J, with 15 bases in the middle. CDR1 is SGDLS and CDR2 is YYNGEE in the germline V gene. CDR3 residues: CASSPWQGGETQYF. CDR3 nucleotide sequence: TGTGCCAGCAGCCCCTGGCAGGGCGGTGAGACCCAGTACTTC. The full variable domain, with the rest looked up from reference TRBV9 and TRBJ2-5, is DSGVTQTPKHLITATGQRVTLRCSPRSGDLSVYWYQQSLDQGLQFLIQYYNGEERAKGNILERFSAQQFPDLHSELNLSSLELGDSALYFCASSPWQGGETQYFGPGTRLLVL.

This chain connects TRBV9 to TRBJ2-3; tentative D call: TRBD2 (5 bases). Germline V gene sequence: CDR1 SGDLS, CDR2 YYNGEE. V lost 4 bases and J 0 bases, leaving 12 bases between the germline ends. CDR3 length: 15 amino acids. As DNA, the CDR3 is TGTGCCAGCAGCTCTCACGGAGGAAGCACAGATACGCAGTATTTT. The encoded protein is CASSSHGGSTDTQYF.

The chain employs TRBV9 and TRBJ2-3; D not certain. The ends were cut back, 3 bases at V and 2 bases at J, with 4 bases in the middle. Germline lookup yields CDR1 SGDLS and CDR2 YYNGEE. This CDR3 is 12 amino acids long. The CDR3 bases are TGTGCCAGCAGCGCAGACACAGATACGCAGTATTTT. Protein product: CASSADTDTQYF.

This clone was seen a single time. The chain links TRBV7-9 to TRBJ2-1; 9 nucleotides match TRBD2. V was clipped by 1 base and J by 4 bases; unmatched bases: 8. CDR1 SEHNR and CDR2 FQNEAQ come from the germline V gene (reference sequence). The length of the CDR3 is 17 residues. In DNA form, the CDR3 reads TGTGCCAGCAGCTTAGGGGCGGGGGGGCTGTTGTACAATGAGCAGTTCTTC. Protein product: CASSLGAGGLLYNEQFF. Full variable domain (missing parts from reference TRBV7-9 and TRBJ2-1): DTGVSQNPRHKITKRGQNVTFRCDPISEHNRLYWYRQTLGQGPEFLTYFQNEAQLEKSRLLSDRFSAERPKGSFSTLEIQRTEQGDSAMYLCASSLGAGGLLYNEQFFGPGTRLTVL.

This chain links TRBV14 with TRBJ2-2; 7 positions match TRBD2. The CDR3 covers 15 residues. J was trimmed by 1 base and V by 2 bases; bases with no gene match: 1. The germline V gene encodes CDR1 SGHDN and CDR2 FVKESK. The CDR3 nucleotides read TGTGCCAGCAGCCAACGCGGGGGGAACACCGGGGAGCTGTTTTTT. Amino acids: CASSQRGGNTGELFF.

In this sample, this clone turned up once. This chain connects TRBV4-1 to TRBJ1-2, with 10 bases aligning to TRBD1. CDR1 is MGHRA, CDR2 YSYEKL, per germline. V lost 0 bases to trimming and J lost 8 bases; unmatched junction nucleotides: 12. This CDR3 is built from 17 residues. CDR3 loop: CASSQDSGTGAGDGYTF. The CDR3 region has the DNA TGCGCCAGCAGCCAAGATTCCGGGACAGGGGCCGGAGACGGCTACACCTTC.

The chain employs TRBV7-2 and TRBJ2-1; a weak D match, TRBD1 (5 bases). CDR1 and CDR2 from the germline V gene are SGHTA and FQGNSA. Trimming cost V 6 bases and J 8 bases, with 11 bases left between them. The CDR3 covers 12 residues. CDR3 in amino acids: CASSQGSDEQFF. In DNA, the CDR3 is TGTGCCAGCAGTCAGGGCTCGGATGAGCAGTTCTTC. The full variable domain, rest sourced from reference TRBV7-2 and TRBJ2-1, is GAGVSQSPSNKVTEKGKDVELRCDPISGHTALYWYRQSLGQGLEFLIYFQGNSAPDKSGLPSDRFSAERTGGSVSTLTIQRTQQEDSAVYLCASSQGSDEQFFGPGTRLTVL.

The CDR3 coding sequence is TGTGCCAGCAGTCCCCCGGGGTGGGGTCAGCCCCAGCATTTT. It is translated as CASSPPGWGQPQHF. This chain joins TRBV28 and TRBJ1-5, with D unresolved. V was clipped by 5 bases and J by 6 bases, with 14 bases between them. Looked up from germline, CDR1 is MDHEN and CDR2 is SYDVKM. This CDR3 is built from 14 residues.